Listed below are T cell receptor beta chains from one sample, sequenced in a study of a mutant IDH1 vaccine in newly diagnosed glioma. Some clones are missing from TCRdb's copy, which holds only in-frame ones; the method was immunoSEQ multiplex PCR. The sample lists approximately 15,000 clones, 95% occurring once. The specimen comprised peripheral blood mononuclear cells (PBMCs), sampled from a glioma patient treated with radiotherapy, temozolomide or both. The receptor source for this set is a woman aged 18-29 years with glioma. Some clones in this sample may be carry-over from other donors' samples. Both conserved end residues are part of each CDR3. A D gene is named only where the DNA matches it firmly.

d_call: .; j_call: TRBJ1-1; v_call: TRBV14; cdr3_nt: TGTGCCAGCAGCCGCGTAAGGGGGAACACTGAAGCTTTCTTT; cdr3_aa: CASSRVRGNTEAFF
d_call: TRBD2; j_call: TRBJ2-7; v_call: TRBV27; cdr3_nt: TGTGCCAGCAGTTTACTGACTAGCGGGAGCTACGAGCAGTACTTC; cdr3_aa: CASSLLTSGSYEQYF
d_call: TRBD2; j_call: TRBJ2-3; v_call: TRBV7-7; cdr3_nt: TGTGCTAGCAGCTCCCGAGGGAGGGATACAGATACGCAGTATTTT; cdr3_aa: CASSSRGRDTDTQYF
d_call: .; j_call: TRBJ1-1; v_call: TRBV5-6; cdr3_nt: TGTGCCAGCCGAAGGTTCTCGAACACTGAAGCTTTCTTT; cdr3_aa: CASRRFSNTEAFF
d_call: .; j_call: TRBJ2-1; v_call: TRBV7-2; cdr3_nt: TGTGCCAGCAGGACATCAGGTGGGGGGAATGAGCAGTTCTTC; cdr3_aa: CASRTSGGGNEQFF
d_call: .; j_call: TRBJ1-2; v_call: TRBV30; cdr3_nt: TGTGCCTGGATGGTAGGTGCAGGGGTGCGTGGCTACACCTTC; cdr3_aa: CAWMVGAGVRGYTF
d_call: TRBD1; j_call: TRBJ2-7; v_call: TRBV28; cdr3_nt: TGTGCCAGCAGTTTCGGACAGGGGGGAAGTCGGGACGAGCAGTACTTC; cdr3_aa: CASSFGQGGSRDEQYF
d_call: TRBD1; j_call: TRBJ1-5; v_call: TRBV7-6; cdr3_nt: TGTGCCAGCAGCCCTGACAGGGTCGATCAGCCCCAGCATTTT; cdr3_aa: CASSPDRVDQPQHF
d_call: .; j_call: TRBJ1-5; v_call: TRBV4-1; cdr3_nt: TGCGCCAGCAGCCAAGATACAGGGATGAATCAGCCCCAGCATTTT; cdr3_aa: CASSQDTGMNQPQHF
d_call: .; j_call: TRBJ2-2; v_call: TRBV6-5; cdr3_nt: TGTGCCAGCAGTACAGCGAACACCGGGGAGCTGTTTTTT; cdr3_aa: CASSTANTGELFF